The 31 T cell receptor beta chains below all came from one sample that was sequenced in a study of T cell responses to AZD1222 COVID-19 vaccine. The method was immunoSEQ multiplex PCR; TCRdb's version includes in-frame clones alone and lacks a portion of them. The sample includes 150,000 or so clones, just over 90% of them seen just once. Sequencing used peripheral blood, obtained on day 0 of AZD1222 vaccination. Receptor source: an adult in good health.

The chain combines TRBV18 with TRBJ1-4; no clear D. Germline CDR1 is KGHSH and CDR2 is LQKENI. The ends were cut back, 3 bases at V and 0 bases at J, with 5 bases in the middle. The CDR3 loop spans 14 amino acids. The CDR3 loop reads CASSPSSTNEKLFF. CDR3 bases: TGTGCCAGCTCACCGTCATCAACTAATGAAAAACTGTTTTTT.

The CDR3 bases are TGTGCCAGCTCAGCAGCTAGGAGAAACACTGAAGCTTTCTTT. Its translation is CASSAARRNTEAFF. The chain carries TRBV19 and TRBJ1-1; no clear D gene. Looked up from germline, CDR1 is LNHDA and CDR2 is SQIVND (reference sequence). V was pared by 9 bases and J by 2 bases, with 16 bases between. CDR3 length equals 14 residues.

V gene TRBV18 combines with J gene TRBJ1-1; no firm D call. Germline CDR1 KGHSH, CDR2 LQKENI. V lost 2 bases and J 0 bases, leaving 7 bases between the germline ends. This CDR3 region has 14 residues. Here the CDR3 DNA reads TGTGCCAGCTCACCAAGGGAACTGAACACTGAAGCTTTCTTT. As protein: CASSPRELNTEAFF.

The chain uses TRBV15 and TRBJ1-6, with 7 bases fitting TRBD1. Germline CDR1 LNHNV, CDR2 YYDKDF (reference sequence). V shed 4 bases, J shed 7 bases, and the junction held 4 bases outside the gene matches. This CDR3 spans 14 amino acids. The CDR3 here is CATSTGTENSPLHF. For the CDR3, the DNA is TGTGCCACCAGCACCGGGACAGAGAATTCACCCCTCCACTTT.

This chain connects TRBV5-1 to TRBJ1-1, with a tentative D call TRBD1 (5 bases). The CDR3 is made up of 14 amino acids. The germline CDR1 and CDR2 sequences are SGHRS and YFSETQ. The ends were cut back, 1 base at V and 5 bases at J, with 12 bases in the middle. CDR3 protein: CASSLRGSWTEAFF. The CDR3 bases are TGCGCCAGCAGCTTGAGGGGAAGTTGGACTGAAGCTTTCTTT.

This sequence joins TRBV6-5 and TRBJ1-3; possibly TRBD1 for D (5 bases). The CDR3 covers 13 residues. In germline, CDR1 is MNHEY, CDR2 SVGAGI. The V end lost 6 bases, the J end lost 7 bases, and 13 bases lay between the germline ends. In DNA, the CDR3 is TGTGCCAGCAGCTCGACGTGGGGGAACACCATATATTTT. Its protein is CASSSTWGNTIYF.

The genes are TRBV11-3 and TRBJ1-2, with 7 bases that match TRBD1. After removal of 2 bases from V and 6 bases from J, the junction contained 6 bases not matched to a gene. The CDR3 covers 14 residues. Germline CDR1 SGHNT, CDR2 YENEEA. The chain's CDR3 is CASSLRDRAHGYTF. In nucleotides, the CDR3 is TGTGCCAGCAGCTTACGCGACAGGGCCCATGGCTACACCTTC.

This chain connects TRBV4-1 to TRBJ2-7, with D tentatively TRBD1 (6 bases). The CDR3 covers 15 residues. With 5 bases removed from V and 6 bases from J, the gap between germline ends came to 20 bases. Germline V CDR1 and CDR2: MGHRA, YSYEKL. The CDR3 loop reads CASSLNIGGIGEQYF. The CDR3, as DNA: TGCGCCAGCAGCTTAAATATAGGGGGAATTGGCGAGCAGTACTTC.

The gene calls are TRBV14 and TRBJ1-1; D not resolved. Germline CDR1 reads SGHDN; CDR2 reads FVKESK. This CDR3 has 12 residues. V lost 1 base to trimming and J lost 4 bases, with 4 bases between them. The CDR3 here is CASSQVFTEAFF. The CDR3 nucleotides are TGTGCCAGCAGCCAAGTCTTCACTGAAGCTTTCTTT.

CDR3 sequence: CASSLLAGIGNEQFF. CDR3 sequence (DNA): TGTGCCAGCAGTTTATTGGCAGGGATCGGTAATGAGCAGTTCTTC. The chain links TRBV28 to TRBJ2-1, with D perhaps matching TRBD1 (5 bases). Trimming cost V 1 base and J 7 bases, with 14 bases left between them. Germline V CDR1 and CDR2: MDHEN, SYDVKM. The CDR3 spans 15 residues.

This chain uses TRBV6-2 or TRBV6-3 with TRBJ1-2; D may be TRBD1 (5 bases). The CDR3 has 13 amino acids. Germline CDR1 reads MNHEY; CDR2 reads SVGEGT. Trimming cost V 1 base and J 6 bases, with 9 bases left between them. CDR3 in DNA: TGTGCCAGCAGTTACTATCGACAGAATGGCTACACCTTC. Its translation: CASSYYRQNGYTF.

The chain has TRBV11-3 and TRBJ2-2, with D possibly TRBD1 on 6 matching bases. The length of the CDR3 is 14 residues. Germline CDR1 is SGHNT and CDR2 is YENEEA. Trimming removed 1 base at V and 6 bases at J, with 9 bases between. The CDR3 region is CASSLAQGAGELFF. CDR3 in DNA: TGTGCCAGCAGCTTAGCACAGGGAGCCGGGGAGCTGTTTTTT.

Comments on this clone: Other DNA sequences from this sample encode an identical CDR3 as well. This sequence joins TRBV4-1 and TRBJ2-7, with D possibly TRBD2 on 5 matching bases. The CDR3 loop spans 13 amino acids. The germline V and J ends were trimmed by 0 bases and 3 bases, with 6 bases remaining between them. From germline, CDR1 is MGHRA and CDR2 YSYEKL. The CDR3, as DNA: TGCGCCAGCAGCCAAGAAGGGAGCTACGAGCAGTACTTC. The encoded protein is CASSQEGSYEQYF.

The J gene is TRBJ2-5, the V gene TRBV28, with 9 bases matching TRBD2. CDR1 MDHEN and CDR2 SYDVKM come from the germline V gene. The ends lost 2 bases at V and 4 bases at J; junction bases unmatched: 8. The CDR3 contains 16 residues. DNA of the CDR3: TGTGCCAGCAGTTTAACTGCGGGGGGGCCAGTAGAGACCCAGTACTTC. Translating it yields CASSLTAGGPVETQYF.

V usage is TRBV11-3 and J usage is TRBJ1-1; the match to TRBD1 covers 8 bases. Per germline, CDR1 SGHNT and CDR2 YENEEA. Germline trimming cut 5 bases from V and 1 base from J; bases unmatched to any gene: 18. The CDR3 is 19 amino acids. CDR3 loop: CASSLRDRFMRSRNTEAFF. CDR3 nucleotide sequence: TGTGCCAGCAGCCTAAGGGACAGGTTTATGAGATCCCGGAACACTGAAGCTTTCTTT.

The CDR3 region is CASSQGQGSYEQYF. CDR3 DNA: TGTGCCAGTAGTCAGGGACAGGGCTCCTACGAGCAGTACTTC. The chain employs TRBV19 and TRBJ2-7; 9 positions match TRBD1. This CDR3 has 14 amino acids. The germline CDR1 and CDR2 sequences are LNHDA and SQIVND (reference sequence). V was pared by 5 bases and J by 0 bases, with 2 bases of the junction left unmatched.

CDR3 DNA sequence: TGTGCCAGCAGTTTAAAGGGCTATTACACTGAAGCTTTCTTT. This sequence encodes CASSLKGYYTEAFF. This chain uses TRBV28 with TRBJ1-1; D ambiguous. Trimming cost V 2 bases and J 3 bases, with 10 bases left between them. Germline V gene sequence: CDR1 MDHEN, CDR2 SYDVKM. The length of the CDR3 is 14 residues.

The rearrangement joins TRBV30 to TRBJ1-6; D unclear. This CDR3 comprises 16 residues. V was trimmed by 1 base and J by 5 bases, leaving 15 bases between them. CDR1 is GTSNPN and CDR2 is SVGIG in the germline V gene (reference sequence). The CDR3 region is CAWSELPVRDNSPLHF. CDR3 DNA sequence: TGTGCCTGGAGTGAGTTGCCAGTCAGAGATAATTCACCCCTCCACTTT.

V and J are TRBV27 and TRBJ1-1; D not certain. Trimming left V 0 bases short and J 1 base short, with 9 bases between. The CDR3 loop spans 15 amino acids. The germline gives CDR1 MNHEY, CDR2 SMNVEV (reference sequence). CDR3 sequence reads: CASSLSIGGNTEAFF. DNA of the CDR3: TGTGCCAGCAGTTTATCGATCGGCGGGAACACTGAAGCTTTCTTT.

This chain uses TRBV15 with TRBJ1-5; 8 positions match TRBD1. The germline V gene encodes CDR1 LNHNV and CDR2 YYDKDF (reference sequence). Losses at the gene ends were 1 base for V and 4 bases for J; bases not matched to a gene: 6. CDR3 size: 16 residues. This CDR3 is CATSRVGQGANQPQHF. CDR3 in DNA: TGTGCCACCAGCAGAGTAGGGCAGGGGGCGAATCAGCCCCAGCATTTT.

This sequence joins TRBV28 and TRBJ1-4; D perhaps matches TRBD1 (5 bases). The V end lost 5 bases, the J end lost 4 bases, and 17 bases lay between the germline ends. There are 16 residues in the CDR3. Germline-derived CDR1 and CDR2 are MDHEN and SYDVKM. The CDR3: CASSPSSGVGNEKLFF. DNA of the CDR3: TGTGCCAGCAGTCCCTCCTCGGGGGTCGGTAATGAAAAACTGTTTTTT.

V gene TRBV28 combines with J gene TRBJ1-5; D is unclear. The CDR3 is 18 residues long. From germline, CDR1 is MDHEN and CDR2 SYDVKM. V lost 6 bases, J lost 1 base, and 22 bases lay in between. This CDR3 reads CASSNPFRWSVSNQPQHF. DNA for the CDR3: TGTGCCAGCAGCAACCCCTTCCGGTGGAGCGTAAGCAATCAGCCCCAGCATTTT.

This clone was recorded only once. The V call is TRBV5-1, the J call TRBJ2-2; D may match TRBD1 or TRBD2 (5 bases each). Between the trimmed V and J ends, which lost 0 bases and 1 base, there was a span of 16 bases. CDR1 and CDR2 (germline): SGHRS, YFSETQ. This CDR3 contains 18 residues. This chain's CDR3 is CASSLDGWGGLNTGELFF. CDR3 nucleotides: TGCGCCAGCAGCTTGGATGGCTGGGGCGGGTTGAACACCGGGGAGCTGTTTTTT.

The chain employs TRBV4-1 and TRBJ1-1; TRBD1 matches 9 bases. Germline CDR1 MGHRA, CDR2 YSYEKL. V was pared by 6 bases and J by 6 bases, with 23 bases of the junction left unmatched. This CDR3 has 19 residues. CDR3 loop: CASRRGPSQGAQFGAEAFF. CDR3 DNA: TGCGCCAGCAGGAGGGGCCCCTCACAGGGGGCCCAGTTCGGCGCTGAAGCTTTCTTT.

The chain carries TRBV11-3 and TRBJ2-1; D is unresolved. V was pared by 1 base and J by 3 bases, with 7 bases between. CDR3 length: 14 amino acids. The germline gives CDR1 SGHNT, CDR2 YENEEA. CDR3 loop: CASSLGADYNEQFF. CDR3 nucleotides: TGTGCCAGCAGCTTAGGGGCTGACTACAATGAGCAGTTCTTC.

The V call is TRBV6-5, the J call TRBJ1-2, with D uncertain. Trimming shortened V by 6 bases and J by 6 bases, and 17 bases separated the two germline ends. Germline CDR1 reads MNHEY; CDR2 reads SVGAGI. The CDR3 has 14 amino acids. CDR3 sequence (DNA): TGTGCCAGCAGGAATGACGCGAGGTCGGATGGCTACACCTTC. Its protein product is CASRNDARSDGYTF.

In nucleotides, the CDR3 is TGTGCCAGCAGCTTAGAATCAGGGGTCGCTGAAGCTTTCTTT. Protein product: CASSLESGVAEAFF. The chain employs TRBV11-3 and TRBJ1-1; a weak D match, TRBD1 (6 bases). V was pared by 0 bases and J by 6 bases, with 11 bases between. This CDR3 region has 14 residues. Germline CDR1 reads SGHNT; CDR2 reads YENEEA.

This chain links TRBV10-3 with TRBJ1-2, with D possibly TRBD1 on 6 matching bases. The germline gives CDR1 ENHRY, CDR2 SYGVKD. CDR3 size: 13 residues. Trimming removed 4 bases from V and 3 bases from J, with 9 bases in between. The CDR3 region has the DNA TGTGCCATCAGTGGGGGACACGACTATGGCTACACCTTC. Its protein is CAISGGHDYGYTF.

The chain links TRBV6-2 or TRBV6-3 to TRBJ1-3, with D hard to call. CDR1 and CDR2 from the germline V gene are MNHEY and SVGEGT. This CDR3 spans 16 amino acids. Trimming shortened V by 0 bases and J by 0 bases, and 9 bases separated the two germline ends. This chain's CDR3 is CASSYSVGSSGNTIYF. The CDR3 region has the DNA TGTGCCAGCAGTTACTCGGTGGGGAGCTCTGGAAACACCATATATTTT.

The CDR3, as DNA: TGTGCCAGCAGTTACCGGGACAGGGAAGGAGCTTTCTTT. It codes for CASSYRDREGAFF. V gene TRBV6-6 combines with J gene TRBJ1-1; 9 bases are shared with TRBD1. This CDR3 has 13 amino acids. V lost 2 bases and J lost 10; bases outside the gene matches: 5. CDR1 is MNHNY and CDR2 is SVGAGI in the germline V gene (reference sequence).

The rearrangement uses TRBV7-9 and TRBJ1-1; D not certain. The V end lost 1 base, the J end lost 7 bases, and 7 bases lay between the germline ends. CDR1 is SEHNR and CDR2 is FQNEAQ in the germline V gene (reference sequence). The CDR3 extends over 12 amino acids. DNA of the CDR3: TGTGCCAGCAGCTTAGGAGGAGATGAAGCTTTCTTT. This codes for CASSLGGDEAFF.